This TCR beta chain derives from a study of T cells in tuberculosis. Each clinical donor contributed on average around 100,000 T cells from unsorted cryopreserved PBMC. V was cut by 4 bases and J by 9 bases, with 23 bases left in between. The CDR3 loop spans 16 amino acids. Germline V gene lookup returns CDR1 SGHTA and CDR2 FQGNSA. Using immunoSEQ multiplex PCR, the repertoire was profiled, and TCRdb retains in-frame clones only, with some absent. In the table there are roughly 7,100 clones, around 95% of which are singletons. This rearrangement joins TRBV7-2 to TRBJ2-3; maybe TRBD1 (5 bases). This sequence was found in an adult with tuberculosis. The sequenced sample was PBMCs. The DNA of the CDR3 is TGTGCCAGCAGCTCGACCCGGGCCAAATGGGGCGTGACGCAGTATTTT. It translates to CASSSTRAKWGVTQYF.